The sequence of this T cell receptor (beta chain) was determined in a study of blood T cells in healthy people across ages. For the second PCR, which ran for about 6 to 11 cycles, a sample-barcoded 5' primer and a J-beta primer mix were used. Tags on each cDNA molecule came from a template-switch adaptor with 12 random nucleotides. TCRdb recomputed calls from the 5' RACE reads with MiXCR, one row per CDR3 protein. Among some 760,000 distinct CDR3 sequences, about 25% were seen once, and the ten largest hold around 9.2%. With 5 bases removed from V and 5 bases from J, the gap between germline ends came to 9 bases. The CDR3 spans 12 residues. Germline V gene data show CDR1 as MNHEY and CDR2 as SVGAGI. In addition, the sample was reused for a study of T cells of mothers and their children. That paper adds: Study donors consisted of a few healthy Caucasian mothers and their six children.

The sequencing input was blood. This chain joins TRBV6-5 and TRBJ1-1; D gene ambiguous. This TCR came from a boy aged 5 to 17 in good health. The CDR3 region has the DNA TGTGCCAGCAGTGACGCATTGACTGAAGCTTTCTTT. Translation gives CASSDALTEAFF.